Below are 4 T cell receptor beta chains sequenced from a single sample in a study of CXCR3-negative and CXCR3-positive naive CD8 T cells. With UMI labels, 5' RACE was used to prepare the TRB cDNA libraries. TCRdb re-called the 5' RACE reads and gives one entry per CDR3 protein, without DNA. Its table lists approximately 88,000 distinct CDR3 sequences. Input material: naive CXCR3- CD8+ T cells from blood. Subset denoted: CD45RO-CCR7+CD27+CD95- naive CD8+ T cells lacking CXCR3 (TNR3-). All receptors come from a human donor in good health. Some clones in this sample may be carry-over from other donors' samples.

The chain joins TRBV21-1 to TRBJ2-7. TRBV21-1 is recorded as a pseudogene. The CDR3 consists of 15 residues. The CDR3 region is CASSKQAEQTREQYF.

V and J are TRBV10-3 and TRBJ1-5; TCRdb selects TRBD1, and the lack of DNA leaves this call unchecked. Germline CDR1 ENHRY, CDR2 SYGVKD. CDR3 length equals 14 residues. This CDR3 is CADKGAGDNQPQHF.

The chain has TRBV29-1 and TRBJ1-2. The CDR3 has 12 residues. Germline values: CDR1 SQVTM, CDR2 ANQGSEA. The CDR3 spells CSVDQRISGYTF.

This chain links TRBV29-1 with TRBJ2-2. This CDR3 comprises 13 residues. CDR1 is SQVTM and CDR2 is ANQGSEA in the germline V gene. CDR3 loop: CSVSGPNTGELFF.